Listed below are T cell receptor beta chains from one sample, sequenced in a study of T cells expressing NK-cell markers. Reanalyzing the 5' RACE reads, TCRdb keeps one entry per CDR3 protein, without DNA. The table for this sample gives roughly 3,400 distinct CDR3 sequences. Material for sequencing was blood T cells: a sorted CD56 or NKG2C T cell subset, CD4+ or CD8+ T cells, or bulk PBMC T cells (not recorded which). The receptors were gathered from a woman aged 18 to 35 in good health. Both conserved end residues are part of each CDR3. Each record gives: V gene, J gene, clone size, CDR3 protein. Rows give clone size only sometimes, using once, few, many, or a class for an expanded clone.

TRBV20-1	TRBJ1-6	NA	CSAGEGADNSPLHF
TRBV10-1	TRBJ2-7	NA	CASSAGERNEQYF
TRBV14	TRBJ2-5	NA	CASSQNQLETQYF
TRBV20-1	TRBJ2-1	medium-sized	CSARGVADNEQFF
TRBV6-4	TRBJ2-7	NA	CASSDGQGADEQYF
TRBV12-5	TRBJ1-6	NA	CASAVRYNSPLHF
TRBV6-1	TRBJ2-6	medium-sized	CASSEGDGANVLTF
TRBV6-1	TRBJ2-7	NA	CASSEEVAGFYEQYF
TRBV3-1	TRBJ2-2	NA	CASSQWDRGRPGSCFF
TRBV25-1	TRBJ2-1	medium-sized	CASSGTRTSGGASSYNEQFF
TRBV15	TRBJ2-5	medium-sized	CATSRDRGGGDETQYF
TRBV6-2/TRBV6-3	TRBJ2-1	NA	CASSYGEYSYNEQFF
TRBV6-2/TRBV6-3	TRBJ2-2	NA	CASSSGRDTGELFF
TRBV9	TRBJ1-2	NA	CASSGRVIYGYTF
TRBV10-3	TRBJ1-2	NA	CAINSGSSLPGPGYTF
TRBV4-1	TRBJ1-2	NA	CASSQVYTSYYGYTF
TRBV20-1	TRBJ2-7	NA	CSARSPDSGRSSYEQYF
TRBV5-4	TRBJ2-7	NA	CASSPGTGGAYEQYF
TRBV6-4	TRBJ2-6	medium-sized	CASSDSAGNVLTF
TRBV11-2	TRBJ2-1	NA	CASSLGPGSSYNEQFF
TRBV20-1	TRBJ2-7	medium-sized	CSARDIAGGDYEQYF
TRBV5-3	TRBJ2-1	hyperexpanded	CARSLEGGQSSYNEQFF
TRBV6-2/TRBV6-3	TRBJ2-1	NA	CASRTPDEQFF
TRBV27	TRBJ2-7	NA	CASSSWRDSRLSYEQYF
TRBV12-3/TRBV12-4	TRBJ2-5	medium-sized	CASSTSGPKNQETQYF
TRBV5-6	TRBJ1-2	NA	CASSLGTGYYGYTF
TRBV9	TRBJ1-1	NA	CASSMRTGLDTEAFF
TRBV4-3	TRBJ2-1	NA	CASSHARGRGRWEQFF
TRBV7-9	TRBJ2-7	medium-sized	CASSLDTGEQYF
TRBV20-1	TRBJ2-1	NA	CSAISRTRSDNEQFF
TRBV6-2/TRBV6-3	TRBJ2-7	medium-sized	CASTSTEFYEQYF
TRBV20-1	TRBJ1-1	NA	CSTFKGDTEAFF
TRBV28	TRBJ2-7	medium-sized	CASSLSGEVGEQYF
TRBV6-1	TRBJ2-7	medium-sized	CASSEAGASSYEQYF
TRBV25-1	TRBJ1-5	NA	CASSENDNRPGSNQPQHF
TRBV12-2	TRBJ2-3	NA	CASRSTPEGTDTQYF
TRBV4-2	TRBJ2-3	large	CASSQDRGGTDTQYF
TRBV20-1	TRBJ1-5	NA	CSELGDRSYSNQPQHF
TRBV12-3/TRBV12-4	TRBJ2-2	NA	CASGRADGTGELFF
TRBV6-1	TRBJ2-3	medium-sized	CASSGGQGHTDTQYF
TRBV9	TRBJ2-7	NA	CASSGTGANEQYF
TRBV20-1	TRBJ2-1	NA	CSARDVGSGEVVRQFF
TRBV6-4	TRBJ2-3	medium-sized	CASSSGGASTDTQYF
TRBV6-4	TRBJ2-1	medium-sized	CASSPTSGSSNEQFF
TRBV6-1	TRBJ2-7	NA	CASSQSGVYEQYF
TRBV20-1	TRBJ2-7	NA	CSARDTSDYEQYF
TRBV30	TRBJ2-1	NA	CAWIKLRLAGEKEQFF
TRBV6-4	TRBJ2-3	medium-sized	CASSDWTSGSTDTQYF
TRBV25-1	TRBJ2-2	large	CASSLPGGITGELFF
TRBV6-2/TRBV6-3	TRBJ2-2	medium-sized	CASSNSGTSGGETGELFF
TRBV7-9	TRBJ2-7	NA	CASSSTGGHEQYF
TRBV20-1	TRBJ2-1	NA	CSARDRQGIHEQFF
TRBV20-1	TRBJ2-2	NA	CSARQGLAGDTGELFF
TRBV6-2/TRBV6-3	TRBJ2-3	NA	CASSSRESTDTQYF
TRBV6-4	TRBJ2-3	NA	CASSPTGFPDTQYF